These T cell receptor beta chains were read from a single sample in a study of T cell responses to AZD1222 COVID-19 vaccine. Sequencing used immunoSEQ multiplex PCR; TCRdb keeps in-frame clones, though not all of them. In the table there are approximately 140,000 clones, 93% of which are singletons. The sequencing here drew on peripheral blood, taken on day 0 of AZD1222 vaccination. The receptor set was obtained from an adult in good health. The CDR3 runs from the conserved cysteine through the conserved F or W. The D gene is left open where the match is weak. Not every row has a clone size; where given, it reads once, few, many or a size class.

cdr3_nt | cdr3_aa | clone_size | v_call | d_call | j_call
TGTGCCAGCACGCTTATCGACAATTCACCCCTCCACTTT | CASTLIDNSPLHF | . | TRBV6-5 | . | TRBJ1-6
TGTGCCAGTAGAGGGTTCGGGGATTCACCCCTCCACTTT | CASRGFGDSPLHF | . | TRBV27 | . | TRBJ1-6
TGTGCCAGCAGCCCCACCGGGACAGGGGTGTCACCCCTCCACTTT | CASSPTGTGVSPLHF | . | TRBV3-1/TRBV3-2 | TRBD1 | TRBJ1-6
TGTGCCAGCAGTTTCGCGGATAACTATGGCTACACCTTC | CASSFADNYGYTF | . | TRBV28 | . | TRBJ1-2
TGTGCCAGCAGTTTTTCTCAGGGGGCATATGGCTACACCTTC | CASSFSQGAYGYTF | . | TRBV28 | TRBD1 | TRBJ1-2
TGTGCCAGCAGCGTGGAAGTGGTAACCAAGCCACACAATGAGCAGTTCTTC | CASSVEVVTKPHNEQFF | . | TRBV2 | . | TRBJ2-1
TGTGCCAGCGGGCTAGCGGGCCTTCAAGAGACCCAGTACTTC | CASGLAGLQETQYF | . | TRBV5-4 | TRBD2 | TRBJ2-5
TGTGCCTGGAAAGATGGCTATGGCTACACCTTC | CAWKDGYGYTF | . | TRBV30 | . | TRBJ1-2
TGTGCCATCAGTGAGGCCCCCGATACGCAGTATTTT | CAISEAPDTQYF | . | TRBV10-3 | . | TRBJ2-3
TGTGCCAGCAGGGAGACAGGGAAAGTGAACACTGAAGCTTTCTTT | CASRETGKVNTEAFF | . | TRBV28 | TRBD1 | TRBJ1-1
TGTGCCAGCGGCCGGAACTATGGCTACACCTTC | CASGRNYGYTF | . | TRBV6-5 | . | TRBJ1-2
TGTGCCAGTACCCTCCAGAGCACGGCTAGCAATCAGCCCCAGCATTTT | CASTLQSTASNQPQHF | . | TRBV19 | . | TRBJ1-5
TGTGCCAGCGGGACAGGGTTAGAAAACACCATATATTTT | CASGTGLENTIYF | . | TRBV12-3/TRBV12-4 | TRBD1 | TRBJ1-3
TGTGCCAGCAGCTTGGACCCGGGGGTAACCCAGTACTTC | CASSLDPGVTQYF | . | TRBV5-8 | . | TRBJ2-5
TGTGCCAGCAGTGAATCAGGGGGGAAACAGCCCCAGCATTTT | CASSESGGKQPQHF | . | TRBV6-1 | TRBD1 | TRBJ1-5
TGTGCCAGTTTCGGACAGAAATGGGGGGCGTCCCGAAACACTGAAGCTTTCTTT | CASFGQKWGASRNTEAFF | . | TRBV27 | . | TRBJ1-1
TGTGCCAGCAGCCAAGATAGGTTGGCAGGGGACGAGCAGTACTTC | CASSQDRLAGDEQYF | . | TRBV3-1/TRBV3-2 | . | TRBJ2-7
TGTGCCTGGGCCAGAGAAGGTCAGCCCCAGCATTTT | CAWAREGQPQHF | . | TRBV30 | . | TRBJ1-5
TGTGCCAGCAGCCGCACAGGGGGCGCGGGAAACACCATATATTTT | CASSRTGGAGNTIYF | . | TRBV5-6 | TRBD1 | TRBJ1-3
TGTGCCAGCGGGGGACAGCCCCAGCATTTT | CASGGQPQHF | . | TRBV6-4 | . | TRBJ1-5
TGTGCCAGCCGAGGGGGTAATGAGGAAAAACTGTTTTTT | CASRGGNEEKLFF | . | TRBV27 | . | TRBJ1-4
TGTGCCAGCAGTTTATGGACCGAAAGGTCCTACGAGCAGTACTTC | CASSLWTERSYEQYF | . | TRBV28 | . | TRBJ2-7
TGTGCCAGTAGACAGACAGTTCCCTATGGCTACACCTTC | CASRQTVPYGYTF | . | TRBV19 | . | TRBJ1-2
TGTGCCAGCAGCTTAAGGCGGGAGGGGCACCATACGCAGTATTTT | CASSLRREGHHTQYF | . | TRBV7-6 | TRBD2 | TRBJ2-3
TGTGCCAGCAGTTTAGCGGGAGTTCTGGGCCACGAGCAGTACTTC | CASSLAGVLGHEQYF | once | TRBV28 | TRBD2 | TRBJ2-7
TGTGCCAGCAGTTTACCCGACCCTGGGGAGGGCTACGAGCAGTACTTC | CASSLPDPGEGYEQYF | . | TRBV28 | TRBD2 | TRBJ2-7
TGCGCCAGCAGCTTGGAGGGGACAGGCTACAATGAGCAGTTCTTC | CASSLEGTGYNEQFF | . | TRBV5-1 | TRBD1 | TRBJ2-1
TGTGCCAGCAGCTTAGACAGGCTAGGTTCTGAAGCTTTCTTT | CASSLDRLGSEAFF | . | TRBV7-3 | . | TRBJ1-1
TGTGCCAGCAGGAAGACAGGGACTGGGGCCAACGTCCTGACTTTC | CASRKTGTGANVLTF | . | TRBV28 | TRBD1 | TRBJ2-6
TGTGCTAGTGCCCTAACGGTAGATACGCAGTATTTT | CASALTVDTQYF | . | TRBV12-5 | . | TRBJ2-3
TGTGCCAGCAGCCGACCACGGACGGGAACCCACGGCTACACCTTC | CASSRPRTGTHGYTF | . | TRBV6-4 | . | TRBJ1-2
TGTGCCAGCAGAGACAGGGGTCGGACCTACGAGCAGTACTTC | CASRDRGRTYEQYF | . | TRBV6-5 | TRBD1 | TRBJ2-7
TGTGCCAGCAGCTTGGGGGCTAGCGGGCAAGTTTTTCTTGAGCAGTACTTC | CASSLGASGQVFLEQYF | . | TRBV5-6 | TRBD2 | TRBJ2-7
TGTGCCAGCAGGGGTCGGAGGACTAGCACAGATACGCAGTATTTT | CASRGRRTSTDTQYF | . | TRBV2 | . | TRBJ2-3
TGTGCCAGCAGTACTTATAGTTCCGGGGAGCTGTTTTTT | CASSTYSSGELFF | . | TRBV14 | . | TRBJ2-2
TGTGCCAGCTCACCAGCCGCCAGAGACAATCAGCCCCAGCATTTT | CASSPAARDNQPQHF | . | TRBV18 | . | TRBJ1-5
TGTGCCAGCAGCGCCCTGGACACCGCGGGAGAAAAACTGTTTTTT | CASSALDTAGEKLFF | . | TRBV9 | . | TRBJ1-4
TGTGCCAGCAGCACTATCGGGACACCTAATGAAAAACTGTTTTTT | CASSTIGTPNEKLFF | . | TRBV7-9 | . | TRBJ1-4
TGTGCCAGCAGCTTTATAGGGTTGTCGTCCGGGGAGGATTTT | CASSFIGLSSGEDF | once | TRBV7-9 | . | TRBJ2-3
TGTGCCAGCACCCGACTAGCGGGGGGGCTAAATGAGCAGTTCTTC | CASTRLAGGLNEQFF | . | TRBV6-5 | TRBD2 | TRBJ2-1
TGTGCCAGTAGACTACCCGGGGCCTCAGATACGCAGTATTTT | CASRLPGASDTQYF | . | TRBV19 | . | TRBJ2-3
TGTGCCAGCTCACCCCAGCAGGGCTCCAACTACGAGCAGTACTTC | CASSPQQGSNYEQYF | . | TRBV18 | . | TRBJ2-7
TGTGCCAGCAGCTTATCGGGTGGAGGGGGAGCTTTCTTT | CASSLSGGGGAFF | . | TRBV7-9 | . | TRBJ1-1
TGTGCCAGCAGCAAAGGGGGACATCTTAACTATGGCTACACCTTC | CASSKGGHLNYGYTF | . | TRBV21-1 | . | TRBJ1-2
TGTGCCAGTAACCCTGGAGGGATTTTGTACTCTGGCTACACCTTC | CASNPGGILYSGYTF | . | TRBV19 | . | TRBJ1-2
TGTGCCACCAGGACAGAGAGGAACACTGAAGCTTTCTTT | CATRTERNTEAFF | . | TRBV10-3 | . | TRBJ1-1
TGTGCCACCAGCCTGGAACTGGCGGGAGGGACAGATACGCAGTATTTT | CATSLELAGGTDTQYF | once | TRBV15 | TRBD2 | TRBJ2-3
TGTGCCAGCATCAAGGACGGCTCTAACTATGGCTACACCTTC | CASIKDGSNYGYTF | . | TRBV6-5 | . | TRBJ1-2
TGTGCCAGCAGCGAAAATACAGGGAGGAACTATGGCTACACCTTC | CASSENTGRNYGYTF | . | TRBV7-6 | . | TRBJ1-2
TGTGCCAGCAGCCAAACCGCAGGGAGCGGGTTCGGTACTAATGAAAAACTGTTTTTT | CASSQTAGSGFGTNEKLFF | . | TRBV3-1/TRBV3-2 | . | TRBJ1-4
TGCGCCAGCAGCCAAGTAGGAGTAGCGGGAGTGCAGCAGTACTTC | CASSQVGVAGVQQYF | . | TRBV4-3 | TRBD2 | TRBJ2-7
TGTGCCTGGCGTCCATCGGACACTGAAGCTTTCTTT | CAWRPSDTEAFF | . | TRBV30 | . | TRBJ1-1
TGTGCCAGCAGCCAAGGTTTTTTAGCGGGAGGGCTGAAAAACATTCAGTACTTC | CASSQGFLAGGLKNIQYF | . | TRBV4-2 | TRBD2 | TRBJ2-4
TGTGCCAGCAGCTGGGGCAGGGGCGGGAGGGCCCTCACAGATACGCAGTATTTT | CASSWGRGGRALTDTQYF | . | TRBV11-2 | TRBD2 | TRBJ2-3
TGTGCCAGCAGAAGCTCCTATAATTCACCCCTCCACTTT | CASRSSYNSPLHF | . | TRBV27 | . | TRBJ1-6
TGTGCCAGCAGCGTGCGGCCGGATCAGAATTCACCCCTCCACTTT | CASSVRPDQNSPLHF | . | TRBV9 | . | TRBJ1-6
TGTGCCAGCAGTCCCGGACTAGCGGGAGATGAGCAGTTCTTC | CASSPGLAGDEQFF | . | TRBV6-2/TRBV6-3 | TRBD2 | TRBJ2-1